A selection of T cell receptor beta chains follows, all from one sample in a study of T-cell memory formation after mild COVID-19. TCRdb called the 5' RACE reads again in MiXCR, with one record for every CDR3 protein. The sample holds more than 300,000 distinct CDR3 sequences, around an eighth seen once. The sample comprised PBMCs or a T cell subset sorted from them (not recorded which). Receptors originate from a man between 18 and 35 years old who had mild COVID-19 (a few samples of this study predate the infection). Cell type and time point are not known. Each CDR3 is given with its conserved first and last residue. A D gene is named only where the DNA matches it firmly. The size field is filled for only some rows; it gives once, few, many or a size class.

J gene,D gene,clone size,V gene,CDR3 protein
TRBJ2-7,-,-,TRBV4-2,CASSQGISYEQYF
TRBJ2-5,-,-,TRBV6-1,CASSDRLGFRETQYF
TRBJ1-2,-,few,TRBV7-2,CASSTQGGYYGYTF
TRBJ2-7,-,many,TRBV4-1,CASSQEFGEQYF
TRBJ2-7,-,-,TRBV6-6,CASSYVRRASDEQYF
TRBJ2-7,-,few,TRBV20-1,CSARDVAYEQYF
TRBJ2-1,-,few,TRBV3-1,CASSLYPLSGLYNEQFF
TRBJ2-7,-,-,TRBV5-1,CASSLGHPAEQYF
TRBJ2-7,-,few,TRBV12-3/TRBV12-4,CASSFGVWFEQYF
TRBJ1-4,-,few,TRBV12-3/TRBV12-4,CASSIQTEKLFF
TRBJ2-5,-,few,TRBV3-1,CASSQDTVNQPQYF
TRBJ1-1,-,few,TRBV12-3/TRBV12-4,CASSPGQSKTEAFF
TRBJ1-2,-,many,TRBV19,CASSPGLGYGYTF